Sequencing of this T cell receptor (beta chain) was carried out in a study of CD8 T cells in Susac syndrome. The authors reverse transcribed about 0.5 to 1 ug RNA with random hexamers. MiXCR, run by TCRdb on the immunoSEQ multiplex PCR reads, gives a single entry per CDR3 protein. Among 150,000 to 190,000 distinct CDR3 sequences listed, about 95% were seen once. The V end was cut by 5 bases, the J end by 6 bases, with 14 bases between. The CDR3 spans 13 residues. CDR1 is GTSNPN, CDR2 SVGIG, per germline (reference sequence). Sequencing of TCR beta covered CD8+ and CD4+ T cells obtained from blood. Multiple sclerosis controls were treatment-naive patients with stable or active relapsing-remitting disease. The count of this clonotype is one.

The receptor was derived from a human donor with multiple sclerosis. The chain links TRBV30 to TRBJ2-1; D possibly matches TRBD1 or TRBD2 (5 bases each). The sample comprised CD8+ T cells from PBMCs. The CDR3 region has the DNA TGTGCCTGGGACCGGGGACGAACCAATGAGCAGTTCTTC. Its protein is CAWDRGRTNEQFF. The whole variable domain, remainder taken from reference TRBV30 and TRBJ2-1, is SQTIHQWPATLVQPVGSPLSLECTVEGTSNPNLYWYRQAAGRGLQLLFYSVGIGQISSEVPQNLSASRPQDRQFILSSKKLLLSDSGFYLCAWDRGRTNEQFFGPGTRLTVL.